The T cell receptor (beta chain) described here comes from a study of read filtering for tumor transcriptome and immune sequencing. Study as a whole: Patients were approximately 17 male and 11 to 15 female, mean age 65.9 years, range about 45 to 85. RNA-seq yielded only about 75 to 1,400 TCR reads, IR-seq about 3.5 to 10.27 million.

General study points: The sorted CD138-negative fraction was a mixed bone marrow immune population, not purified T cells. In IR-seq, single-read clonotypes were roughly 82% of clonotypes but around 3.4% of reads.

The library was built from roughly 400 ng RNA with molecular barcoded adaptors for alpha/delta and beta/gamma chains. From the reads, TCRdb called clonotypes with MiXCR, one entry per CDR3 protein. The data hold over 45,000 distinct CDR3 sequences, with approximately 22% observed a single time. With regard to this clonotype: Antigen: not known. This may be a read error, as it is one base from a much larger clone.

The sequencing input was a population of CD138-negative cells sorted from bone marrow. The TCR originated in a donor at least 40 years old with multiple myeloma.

This chain's CDR3 is CASRIAGVYGYTF. The CDR3 DNA reads TGTGCCAGCAGGATTGCAGGGGTCTATGGCTACACCTTC. This chain connects TRBV28 to TRBJ1-2; tentatively, D is TRBD1 (6 bases). CDR1 MDHEN and CDR2 SYDVKM come from the germline V gene. The germline V and J ends were trimmed by 6 bases and 4 bases, with 12 bases remaining between them. The CDR3 runs to 13 residues.